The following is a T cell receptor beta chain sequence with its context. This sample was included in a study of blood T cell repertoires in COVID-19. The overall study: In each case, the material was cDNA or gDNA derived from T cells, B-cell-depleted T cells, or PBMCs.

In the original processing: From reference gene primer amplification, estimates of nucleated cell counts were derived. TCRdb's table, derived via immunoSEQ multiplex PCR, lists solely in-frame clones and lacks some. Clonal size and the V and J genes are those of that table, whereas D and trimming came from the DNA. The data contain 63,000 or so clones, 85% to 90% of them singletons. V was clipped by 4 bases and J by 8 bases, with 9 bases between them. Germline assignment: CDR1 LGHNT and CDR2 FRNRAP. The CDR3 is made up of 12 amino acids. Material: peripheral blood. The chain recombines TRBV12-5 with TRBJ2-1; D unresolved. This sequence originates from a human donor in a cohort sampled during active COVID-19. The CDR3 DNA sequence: TGTGCTAGTGGTTCGATACTCGATGAGCAGTTCTTC. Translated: CASGSILDEQFF.